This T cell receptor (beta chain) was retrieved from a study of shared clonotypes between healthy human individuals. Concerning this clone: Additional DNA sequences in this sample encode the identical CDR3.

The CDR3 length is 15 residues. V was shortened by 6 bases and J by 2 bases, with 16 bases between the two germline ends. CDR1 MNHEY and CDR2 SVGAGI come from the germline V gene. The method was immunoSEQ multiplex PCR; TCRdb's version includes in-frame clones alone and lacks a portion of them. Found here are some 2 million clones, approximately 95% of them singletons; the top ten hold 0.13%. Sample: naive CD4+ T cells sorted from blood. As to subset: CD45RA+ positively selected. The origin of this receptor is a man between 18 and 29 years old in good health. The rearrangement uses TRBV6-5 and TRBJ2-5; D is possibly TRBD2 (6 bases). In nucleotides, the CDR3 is TGTGCCAGCAGCCGCTTACGAGGAGGGCAAGAGACCCAGTACTTC. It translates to CASSRLRGGQETQYF.